This T cell receptor beta chain was observed in a study of T cell responses to AZD1222 COVID-19 vaccine. Germline V gene data show CDR1 as KGHSH and CDR2 as LQKENI. V was clipped by 3 bases and J by 4 bases, with 19 bases between them. This CDR3 is built from 16 residues. This clone was recorded once. Its specificity is not known. Sequencing was performed with immunoSEQ multiplex PCR; in TCRdb, only in-frame clones are kept and a portion is missing. The sample consists of roughly 180,000 clones, roughly 92% of them appearing once. Points from the study as a whole: It was only after the peak T cell response that any repertoires were sampled.

The sequence derives from an adult who received the AZD1222 COVID-19 vaccine. This chain connects TRBV18 to TRBJ2-7; weak D call: TRBD2 (7 bases). The source material was peripheral blood, sampled 28 days after the second AZD1222 dose. In nucleotides, the CDR3 is TGTGCCAGCTCACCCACAGGGCGGCGGGAGTTATACGAGCAGTACTTC. Protein sequence: CASSPTGRRELYEQYF.